Below, 4 T cell receptor beta chains from the same sample are listed, as sequenced in a study of T cell changes during pregnancy in multiple sclerosis. Some clones are missing from TCRdb's copy, which holds only in-frame ones; the method was immunoSEQ multiplex PCR. Of approximately 100,000 clones in the sample, 85% to 95% were seen once. The source material was peripheral blood, sampled after pregnancy. The source of these receptors is a female donor with multiple sclerosis, enrolled in a pregnancy study.

This clone was observed once. CDR3 DNA sequence: TGTGCCAGCAGCTCGACCAGGGGGCGATACGAGCAGTACTTC. This encodes CASSSTRGRYEQYF. The chain uses TRBV11-2 and TRBJ2-7, with 8 nucleotides matching TRBD1. V lost 4 bases to trimming and J lost 4 bases; unmatched junction nucleotides: 6. In germline, CDR1 is SGHAT, CDR2 FQNNGV. The CDR3 covers 14 residues.

The V gene is TRBV6-1, the J gene TRBJ1-3; D might be TRBD1 (5 bases). CDR3 length: 13 amino acids. From germline, CDR1 is MNHNS and CDR2 SASEGT. The V and J ends lost 7 bases and 4 bases respectively, with 11 bases between them. The CDR3 reads CASNGGRGNTIYF. In nucleotides, the CDR3 is TGTGCCAGCAATGGGGGGAGGGGAAACACCATATATTTT.

V and J are TRBV18 and TRBJ2-5; 7 nucleotides agree with TRBD1. The CDR3 is 14 residues long. The V segment lost 1 base and the J segment 4 bases; nucleotides outside the gene matches: 3. Germline values: CDR1 KGHSH, CDR2 LQKENI. This CDR3 reads CASSPLRTGETQYF. In DNA form, the CDR3 reads TGTGCCAGCTCACCACTCAGGACAGGAGAGACCCAGTACTTC.

The gene calls are TRBV25-1 and TRBJ2-5, with D maybe TRBD2 (5 bases). The germline V gene encodes CDR1 MGHDK and CDR2 SYGVNS. The CDR3 totals 14 residues. The V and J ends lost 0 bases and 7 bases respectively, with 12 bases between them. Here the CDR3 DNA reads TGTGCCAGCAGTGAATACGGGGATTACGTGACCCAGTACTTC. Its protein product is CASSEYGDYVTQYF.